Sequencing of this TCR beta chain was carried out in a study of blood T cell repertoires in COVID-19. Study-wide context: Nucleic acid was either cDNA or gDNA, and it came from T cells, B-cell-depleted T cells, or PBMCs.

The CDR3 is made up of 14 amino acids. V lost 1 base and J lost 4, with 14 bases in between. Germline CDR1 is SQVTM and CDR2 is ANQGSEA. This clone has just one count. Generated by immunoSEQ multiplex PCR, the TCRdb table keeps only in-frame clones and is missing some. The sample includes 200,000 or so clones, around 86% of them seen just once. Sequenced sample: PBMCs or T cells enriched from blood (not recorded which). This TCR was sampled from a man aged 30 to 45 in a cohort exposed to, infected with or recovered from COVID-19 (not recorded which). V usage is TRBV29-1 and J usage is TRBJ2-7; perhaps TRBD1 as D (5 bases). CDR3 nucleotide sequence: TGCAGCGTTGAAGTCCCACAGGCGAGATACGAGCAGTACTTC. Its translation is CSVEVPQARYEQYF.